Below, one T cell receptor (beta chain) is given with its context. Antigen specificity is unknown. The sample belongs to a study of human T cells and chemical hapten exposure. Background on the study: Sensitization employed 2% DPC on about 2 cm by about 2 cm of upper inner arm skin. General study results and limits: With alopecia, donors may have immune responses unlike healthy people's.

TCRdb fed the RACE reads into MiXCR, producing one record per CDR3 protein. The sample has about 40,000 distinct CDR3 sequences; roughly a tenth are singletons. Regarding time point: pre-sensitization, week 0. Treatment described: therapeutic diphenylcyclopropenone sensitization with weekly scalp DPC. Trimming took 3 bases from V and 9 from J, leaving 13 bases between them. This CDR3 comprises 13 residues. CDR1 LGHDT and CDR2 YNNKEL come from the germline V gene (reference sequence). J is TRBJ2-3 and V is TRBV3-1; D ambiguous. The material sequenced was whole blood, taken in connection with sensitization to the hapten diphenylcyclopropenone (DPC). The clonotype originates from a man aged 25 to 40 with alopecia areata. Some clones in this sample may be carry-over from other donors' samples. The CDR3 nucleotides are TGTGCCAGCAGCCACCACAAAGATATGACGCAGTATTTT. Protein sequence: CASSHHKDMTQYF.